What follows describes a single T cell receptor (beta chain). No antigen is known for it. No qualities accompany the bases; no much larger clone lies one base away. The germline V gene (reference sequence) yields GTSNPN for CDR1 and SVGIG for CDR2. V was cut back by 5 bases and J by 4 bases, leaving a gap of 2 bases between them. The CDR3 starts with the cysteine, ends with the phenylalanine, and has 9 residues. CDR3 DNA only is kept here, 27 bases in frame from base 1. Using the deep immunoSEQ assay, TCR CDR3 regions were amplified from genomic DNA by multiplex PCR. For each cell subset, the extracted genomic DNA was distributed evenly across all wells of several immunoSEQ 96-well plates, and each plate served as one replicate. For sorted subsets, each replicate PCR was loaded with about 0.2 ug genomic DNA, equivalent to 25,000 to 30,000 T cell genomes. The purified libraries were quantified using a Qubit 3.0 fluorometer, sized with a Bioanalyzer 2100, and then quantified again using the KAPA Library Quantification kit. Every immunoSEQ 96-well plate was sequenced on a dedicated single-read 150-cycle Illumina NextSeq 550 flow cell. On the study's bioinformatics: Because only junctional sequences without quality scores were contained in the immunoSEQ output, filtering matching that applied to full-length reads could not be performed. Sequences were annotated with PyIR, a Python wrapper for IgBLAST v1.9, using IMGT germline references to assign V/J genes and CDR3. Reads were filtered out if the reads had weak V/J assignments (E-value above 1e-6), no CDR3, stop codons, out-of-frame junctions, or ambiguous translated residues. V3J clonotypes were defined by identical inferred V gene, J gene, and CDR3 amino acid sequence. Percentage overlap between repertoires was calculated by dividing the number of shared unique clonotypes by the size of the smaller repertoire. Repertoire richness was assessed with RTK rarefaction, the Chao1 estimator, and Recon v2.1 estimates of unobserved clonotypes. Generation probabilities were computed with OLGA for all TCRbeta clonotypes obtained by the gDNA method from a few donors. Here the immuneACCESS table is served through TCRdb, limited to in-frame sequences with V and J called. Missing clones are a known gap in these copies; in checked studies unresolved V genes cover under half, and the rest lacks a known reason. The D gene and trimming were derived from the DNA, and the V and J assignments and clone size from that table. For this sample the table gives around 200,000 clones, of which roughly 93% were detected only once. In total, the top ten clones hold around 0.072% of the sample.

These data belong to a study of shared clonotypes between healthy human individuals (dated by TCRdb to 2020 to 2021). For context, the study as a whole: A couple of women and three men aged 18 to 49 years were included in the cohort. Libraries were prepared and TCR repertoires were sequenced by different laboratories using diverse techniques, in order to increase sequencing depth and limit assay-specific biases. Per donor, leukapheresis produced somewhere between about 0.85 and 10 billion PBMCs. Blood TCR repertoires of roughly five healthy adults were deeply sequenced to estimate repertoire size and the extent of clonotype sharing between individuals. For each donor, CD4 naive and CD4 memory were each run on three plates, CD8 naive on two plates, and CD8 memory on one plate. Overall study results and their limits: Because the study included a small number of donors, the genetic and exposure-history diversity represented was limited. Sharing across several donors was observed for approximately 5% of naive CD4, over 3% of naive CD8, about 2.3% of memory CD4, and about 0.39% of memory CD8 clonotypes. Only blood was sampled, and tissue TCR repertoires likely differ from those in blood. Compared with non-shared clonotypes, clonotypes shared by all four sorted-subset donors had higher generation probabilities. Estimated clonotype richness was generally larger for naive than for memory subsets. Based on pairwise subsampling, the degree of clonotype sharing among donors was expected to be affected by sequencing depth. Even with the large sequencing depth, rarefaction of the sorted-subset datasets indicated that sequencing was incomplete.

The donors were healthy, HIV-negative adults with no recently reported acute infections or vaccinations. All donors were Caucasian adults living in Nashville, Tennessee, USA. Magnetic negative selection was used to enrich CD4+ T cells, after which naive cells were positively selected on CD45RA and the negative fraction became the memory subset. Blood was collected by leukapheresis, and PBMCs were isolated by Ficoll-Histopaque density gradient centrifugation and then cryopreserved in liquid nitrogen vapor phase. Analytical flow cytometry was used to check the purity and quantity of each magnetically sorted T cell population. Genomic DNA was isolated from each sorted fraction and quantified by UV absorbance on a Nanodrop 2000c.

Recombination connected TRBV30 to TRBJ2-5; the D gene cannot be resolved reliably. The clonotype comes from a young woman in good health. The material sequenced was naive CD4+ T cells sorted from blood. The sample's cell subset or site, from its label and the paper: CD45RA+ positively selected. The CDR3 protein is CAWGETQYF. The DNA sequence follows: TGTGCCTGGGGAGAGACCCAGTACTTC.